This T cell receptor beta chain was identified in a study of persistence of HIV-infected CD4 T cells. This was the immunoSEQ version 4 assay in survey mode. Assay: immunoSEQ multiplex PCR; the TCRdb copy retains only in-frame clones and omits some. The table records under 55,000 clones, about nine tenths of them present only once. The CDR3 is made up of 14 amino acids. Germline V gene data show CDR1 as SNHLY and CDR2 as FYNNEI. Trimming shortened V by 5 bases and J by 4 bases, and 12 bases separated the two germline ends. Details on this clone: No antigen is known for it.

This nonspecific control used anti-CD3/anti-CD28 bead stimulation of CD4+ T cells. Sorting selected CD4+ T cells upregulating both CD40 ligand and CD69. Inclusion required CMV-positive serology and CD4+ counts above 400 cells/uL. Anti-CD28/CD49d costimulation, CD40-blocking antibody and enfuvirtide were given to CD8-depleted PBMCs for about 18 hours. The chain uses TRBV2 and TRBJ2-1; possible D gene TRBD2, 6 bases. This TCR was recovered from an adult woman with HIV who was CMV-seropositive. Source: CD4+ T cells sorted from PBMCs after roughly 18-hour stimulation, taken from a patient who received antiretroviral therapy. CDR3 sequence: CASSPGLTYNEQFF. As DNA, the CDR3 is TGTGCCAGCAGTCCGGGACTTACTTACAATGAGCAGTTCTTC.